These 27 T cell receptor beta chains were sequenced from one sample in a study of T cells in Graves' hyperthyroidism and ophthalmopathy. RNA transcripts yielded amplified TCR beta CDR3 regions. HTBI primers were employed in a first-round RT-PCR of the TCR CDR3. MiXCR, applied by TCRdb to the multiplex PCR reads, yields one record per CDR3 protein. The profile shows more than 300,000 distinct CDR3 sequences, approximately 13% of them singletons. The sample taken for sequencing was blood. The receptor source for this set is a woman aged 18-29 years with Graves' hyperthyroidism.

This clonotype was seen many times. This chain uses TRBV19 with TRBJ2-7; TRBD1 matches 7 bases. The CDR3 length is 14 residues. J lost 5 bases, V lost 4 bases, and 8 bases had no gene match. The V gene's germline CDR1 is LNHDA and CDR2 SQIVND (reference sequence). The CDR3 DNA reads as TGTGCCAGTAGTAACCGACAGGGTCTTGACGAGCAGTACTTC. Translated, it gives CASSNRQGLDEQYF.

In its sample, this clonotype was seen a few times. This rearrangement joins TRBV5-1 to TRBJ2-5; D is unclear. The CDR3 contains 12 residues. In germline, CDR1 is SGHRS, CDR2 YFSETQ. With 4 bases removed from V and 4 bases from J, the gap between germline ends came to 8 bases. As DNA, the CDR3 is TGCGCCAGCAGCACCAACCGAGAGACCCAGTACTTC. This gives the protein CASSTNRETQYF.

This clonotype was picked up a small number of times. One base away lies a much larger clone, so this may be a sequencing read error. The rearrangement joins TRBV11-2 to TRBJ2-3, with D perhaps TRBD2 (6 bases). CDR1 is SGHAT and CDR2 is FQNNGV in the germline V gene. The CDR3 consists of 15 residues. The CDR3 nucleotides are TGTGCCGGCAGCTTAGTACTAGCAGGCACAGATACGCAGTATTTT. It yields the protein CAGSLVLAGTDTQYF.

This clonotype has just a few counts. V gene TRBV27 combines with J gene TRBJ2-1; D is possibly TRBD2 (6 bases). The ends were cut back, 8 bases at V and 0 bases at J, with 14 bases in the middle. Germline V gene data show CDR1 as MNHEY and CDR2 as SMNVEV (reference sequence). This CDR3 has 15 residues. The CDR3 loop is CASRGLQSSYNEQFF. CDR3 DNA sequence: TGTGCCAGCCGGGGACTTCAAAGCTCCTACAATGAGCAGTTCTTC.

This clonotype has just a few counts. The chain joins TRBV20-1 to TRBJ1-1; D may be TRBD1 (5 bases). The length of the CDR3 is 11 residues. Germline CDR1 is DFQATT and CDR2 is SNEGSKA (reference sequence). V was shortened by 5 bases and J by 5 bases, with 9 bases between the two germline ends. The CDR3 DNA reads as TGCAGTGCTTGGGGGTTTACTGAAGCTTTCTTT. Translated, it gives CSAWGFTEAFF.

This clonotype was counted ten times or more. Here the CDR3 reads CASSFHQGSYTDTQYF. CDR3 coding DNA: TGTGCCAGCAGCTTTCATCAGGGATCCTACACAGATACGCAGTATTTT. The chain is built from TRBV11-1 and TRBJ2-3; maybe TRBD1 (5 bases). The CDR3 loop spans 16 amino acids. Germline V gene sequence: CDR1 SGHAT, CDR2 FQDESV (reference sequence). V was shortened by 3 bases and J by 2 bases, with 15 bases between the two germline ends.

This clonotype was observed at least ten times. V usage is TRBV2 and J usage is TRBJ2-3, with D hard to call. The CDR3 is made up of 13 amino acids. Germline CDR1 reads SNHLY; CDR2 reads FYNNEI. V dropped 4 bases and J dropped 1 base, with 6 bases sitting between them. The CDR3 here is CASSGDGTDTQYF. The CDR3 nucleotides are TGTGCCAGCAGTGGTGACGGCACAGATACGCAGTATTTT.

This clonotype was recorded at least ten times. This chain uses TRBV29-1 with TRBJ2-5, with unresolved D. This CDR3 has 12 residues. CDR1 SQVTM and CDR2 ANQGSEA come from the germline V gene. Trimming pared 1 base from V and 3 bases from J, leaving 6 bases between. CDR3 sequence (DNA): TGCAGCGTTGAAGCTTTGGAAGAGACCCAGTACTTC. Its protein is CSVEALEETQYF.

This clonotype was seen repeatedly, ten times or more. The J gene is TRBJ1-1, the V gene TRBV20-1; tentative D call: TRBD1 (6 bases). Germline CDR1 reads DFQATT; CDR2 reads SNEGSKA (reference sequence). Trimming pared 6 bases from V and 6 bases from J, leaving 14 bases between. The CDR3 loop spans 12 amino acids. In DNA form, the CDR3 reads TGCAGTGCGGCAAAAGGGGGGCCTGAAGCTTTCTTT. Translating it yields CSAAKGGPEAFF.

This clonotype was found many times. CDR3 coding DNA: TGTGCCAGCAGTTACCCCGGGACAGGCGAGCAGTACTTC. Encoded protein: CASSYPGTGEQYF. V gene TRBV6-1 combines with J gene TRBJ2-7; 8 bases match TRBD1. Germline V gives CDR1 MNHNS, CDR2 SASEGT. The junction had 6 bases not matched to a gene; V was cut back by 5 bases and J by 6 bases. The CDR3 totals 13 residues.

The chain is built from TRBV28 and TRBJ2-2; 14 bases agree with TRBD2. The V and J ends lost 9 bases and 4 bases, in that order; junction bases with no gene match: 7. Germline CDR1 is MDHEN and CDR2 is SYDVKM. The CDR3 consists of 16 residues. CDR3 residues: CASKPGLAGVTGELFF. In DNA form, the CDR3 reads TGTGCCAGTAAGCCGGGACTAGCGGGGGTCACCGGGGAGCTGTTTTTT.

At least ten counts were recorded for this clonotype. The CDR3 nucleotides are TGCAGTGCTAGGTTATTAAGGGGAGCCTACGAGCAGTACTTC. Translating gives CSARLLRGAYEQYF. V and J are TRBV20-1 and TRBJ2-7, with D possibly called TRBD1 or TRBD2 (5 bases each). CDR1 is DFQATT, CDR2 SNEGSKA, per germline (reference sequence). CDR3 length equals 14 residues. V was trimmed by 3 bases and J by 2 bases, leaving 14 bases between them.

The genes are TRBV28 and TRBJ2-2; D unclear. The V end lost 10 bases, the J end lost 6 bases, and 15 bases lay between the germline ends. This CDR3 contains 13 residues. Germline V lookup: CDR1 MDHEN, CDR2 SYDVKM. The CDR3 DNA reads as TGTGCCATTCGGTCCTCGATTTCCGGGGAGCTGTTTTTT. Translated: CAIRSSISGELFF.

This clonotype turned up a few times. CDR3 coding DNA: TGTGCCAGCAGCTCAGCAGCAACTAATGAAAAACTGTTTTTT. It specifies CASSSAATNEKLFF. This chain links TRBV7-9 with TRBJ1-4; D gene uncertain. Germline assignment: CDR1 SEHNR and CDR2 FQNEAQ (reference sequence). The V end lost 4 bases, the J end lost 0 bases, and 6 bases lay between the germline ends. The length of the CDR3 is 14 residues.

In this sample, this clonotype turned up many times. The rearrangement links TRBV5-1 to TRBJ2-1; 8 bases are a match to TRBD1. V shed 2 bases and J 7 bases; nucleotides not matched to a gene: 8. Per germline, CDR1 SGHRS and CDR2 YFSETQ. This CDR3 spans 15 amino acids. CDR3 nucleotide sequence: TGCGCCAGCAGCTTACAGGGGGGAAAGGCTAATGAGCAGTTCTTC. It encodes CASSLQGGKANEQFF.

The sample holds many counts of this clonotype. The chain combines TRBV20-1 with TRBJ2-5, with D perhaps matching TRBD2 (5 bases). The germline V and J ends were trimmed by 0 bases and 0 bases, with 17 bases remaining between them. The germline V gene encodes CDR1 DFQATT and CDR2 SNEGSKA (reference sequence). There are 17 residues in the CDR3. CDR3 in DNA: TGCAGTGCTAGAGACCCATACGGGGAAACCTACCAAGAGACCCAGTACTTC. It translates to CSARDPYGETYQETQYF.

The sample holds many counts of this clonotype. This rearrangement joins TRBV13 to TRBJ2-3; 10 positions agree with TRBD2. The CDR3 length is 16 residues. Germline lookup yields CDR1 PRHDT and CDR2 FYEKMQ (reference sequence). V was pared by 4 bases and J by 0 bases, with 4 bases of the junction left unmatched. Here the CDR3 DNA reads TGTGCCAGCAGCTCACCACTAGCGGGGAGCACAGATACGCAGTATTTT. This encodes CASSSPLAGSTDTQYF.

To note about this clonotype: A single base separates this from a much larger clone, so it may be a read error. V gene TRBV3-1 combines with J gene TRBJ2-7; 11 positions match TRBD2. The germline CDR1 and CDR2 sequences are LGHDT and YNNKEL (reference sequence). CDR3 length: 16 residues. V lost 4 bases and J lost 6; bases outside the gene matches: 11. This chain's CDR3 is CASSRGSGRAGAEQYF. The CDR3 DNA follows: TGTGCCAGCAGCCGGGGTAGCGGGAGGGCCGGGGCCGAGCAGTACTTC.

This clonotype was seen at least ten times. The chain recombines TRBV20-1 with TRBJ1-1; D not resolved. Trimming left V 6 bases short and J 2 bases short, with 16 bases between. The CDR3 has 14 residues. Germline V lookup: CDR1 DFQATT, CDR2 SNEGSKA (reference sequence). The CDR3 loop reads CSASPVGPNTEAFF. CDR3 nucleotide sequence: TGCAGTGCCAGCCCGGTTGGGCCAAACACTGAAGCTTTCTTT.

This clonotype showed up many times. This chain links TRBV20-1 with TRBJ2-5; the match to TRBD2 covers 7 bases. The CDR3 has 14 residues. Germline lookup yields CDR1 DFQATT and CDR2 SNEGSKA (reference sequence). V lost 0 bases, J lost 1 base, and 2 bases stayed unmatched. This CDR3 is CSARDGGGQETQYF. CDR3 in DNA: TGCAGTGCTAGAGACGGCGGGGGCCAAGAGACCCAGTACTTC.

The chain couples TRBV9 to TRBJ2-3; 12 nucleotides line up with TRBD2. Germline CDR1 reads SGDLS; CDR2 reads YYNGEE. The CDR3 loop spans 17 amino acids. The V gene end was trimmed by 1 base and the J gene end by 2 bases; junction bases not matched to a gene: 5. The CDR3 is CASSVNRLAGDTDTQYF. The CDR3 DNA sequence: TGTGCCAGCAGCGTAAATAGACTAGCGGGGGACACAGATACGCAGTATTTT.

In this sample, this clonotype turned up a few times. CDR3 sequence reads: CASSSQATGGAQHF. The DNA for the CDR3 is TGTGCCAGTAGTAGCCAGGCCACCGGGGGAGCCCAGCATTTT. The chain carries TRBV19 and TRBJ1-5, with a possible D match to TRBD1 (5 bases). CDR1 is LNHDA, CDR2 SQIVND, per germline (reference sequence). CDR3 length: 14 residues. Trimming removed 4 bases at V and 11 bases at J, with 18 bases between.

Ten or more counts support this clonotype. This chain joins TRBV24-1 and TRBJ2-1, with D maybe TRBD2 (5 bases). This CDR3 has 12 amino acids. V lost 4 bases to trimming and J lost 13 bases, with 13 bases between them. Per the germline V gene, CDR1 is KGHDR and CDR2 is SFDVKD. The CDR3 region is CATSDPGGLQFF. The CDR3, as DNA: TGTGCCACCAGTGACCCCGGAGGACTCCAGTTCTTC.

This clonotype was recorded at least ten times. The chain couples TRBV5-1 to TRBJ2-1; either TRBD1 or TRBD2 may fit D (5 bases each). This CDR3 has 14 residues. Trimming removed 2 bases from V and 5 bases from J, with 11 bases in between. Germline CDR1 SGHRS, CDR2 YFSETQ. The CDR3 coding sequence is TGCGCCAGCAGCTTCACTGGGGGAAACAATGAGCAGTTCTTC. It is translated as CASSFTGGNNEQFF.

This clonotype was found a few times. The chain combines TRBV20-1 with TRBJ1-6; tentative D call: TRBD1 (5 bases). The germline V and J ends were trimmed by 2 bases and 6 bases, with 23 bases remaining between them. Germline V CDR1 and CDR2: DFQATT, SNEGSKA (reference sequence). This CDR3 contains 18 residues. CDR3 residues: CSARRWQGKSGPNSPLHF. DNA of the CDR3: TGCAGTGCTAGAAGGTGGCAGGGAAAGAGCGGGCCTAATTCACCCCTCCACTTT.

This clonotype was counted many times. This chain links TRBV27 with TRBJ2-5, with D perhaps assigned TRBD1 or TRBD2 (6 bases each). Deletions cut 9 bases from V and 4 bases from J, with 24 bases between. CDR1 and CDR2 (germline): MNHEY, SMNVEV (reference sequence). CDR3 size: 16 residues. The CDR3 is CASMFLFGGKGETQYF. CDR3 in DNA: TGTGCCAGTATGTTTCTATTCGGGGGCAAGGGAGAGACCCAGTACTTC.

This clonotype was seen ten or more times. The chain has TRBV7-6 and TRBJ2-1; D is possibly TRBD1 or TRBD2 (5 bases each). The CDR3 has 16 amino acids. The V gene's germline CDR1 is SGHVS and CDR2 FNYEAQ. Between the trimmed V and J ends, which lost 1 base and 6 bases, there was a span of 16 bases. CDR3 in amino acids: CASSLGGIGGSNEQFF. The CDR3 coding sequence is TGTGCCAGCAGCTTAGGGGGCATCGGAGGAAGCAATGAGCAGTTCTTC.